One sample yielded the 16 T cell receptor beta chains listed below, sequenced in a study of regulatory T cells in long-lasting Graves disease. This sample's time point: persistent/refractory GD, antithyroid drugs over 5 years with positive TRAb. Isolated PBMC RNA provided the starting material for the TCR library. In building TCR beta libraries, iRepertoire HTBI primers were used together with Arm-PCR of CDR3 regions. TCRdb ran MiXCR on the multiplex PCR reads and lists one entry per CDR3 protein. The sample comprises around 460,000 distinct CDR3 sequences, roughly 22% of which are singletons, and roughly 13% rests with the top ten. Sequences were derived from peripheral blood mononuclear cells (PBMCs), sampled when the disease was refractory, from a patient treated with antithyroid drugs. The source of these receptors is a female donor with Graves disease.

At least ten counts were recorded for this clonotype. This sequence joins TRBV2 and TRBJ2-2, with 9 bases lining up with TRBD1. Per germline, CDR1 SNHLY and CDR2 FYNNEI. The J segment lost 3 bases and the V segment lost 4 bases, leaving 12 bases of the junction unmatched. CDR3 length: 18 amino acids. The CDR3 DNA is TGTGCCAGCAGTGTAGGGGACAGGGTCTTTTCGGACACCGGGGAGCTGTTTTTT. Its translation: CASSVGDRVFSDTGELFF.

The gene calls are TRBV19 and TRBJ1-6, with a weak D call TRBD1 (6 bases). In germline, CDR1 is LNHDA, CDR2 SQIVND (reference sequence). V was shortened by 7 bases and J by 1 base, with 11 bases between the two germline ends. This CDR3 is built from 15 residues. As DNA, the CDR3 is TGTGCCAGTAACCTCAGGGGATCCTATAATTCACCCCTCCACTTT. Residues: CASNLRGSYNSPLHF. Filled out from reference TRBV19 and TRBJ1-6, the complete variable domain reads DGGITQSPKYLFRKEGQNVTLSCEQNLNHDAMYWYRQDPGQGLRLIYYSQIVNDFQKGDIAEGYSVSREKKESFPLTVTSAQKNPTAFYLCASNLRGSYNSPLHFGNGTRLTVT.

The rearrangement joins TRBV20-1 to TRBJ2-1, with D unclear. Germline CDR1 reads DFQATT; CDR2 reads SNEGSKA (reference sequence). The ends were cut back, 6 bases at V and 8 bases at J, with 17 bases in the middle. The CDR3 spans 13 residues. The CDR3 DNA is TGCAGTGCCCTCGGACGGGCGAATTATGAGCAGTTCTTC. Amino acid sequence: CSALGRANYEQFF.

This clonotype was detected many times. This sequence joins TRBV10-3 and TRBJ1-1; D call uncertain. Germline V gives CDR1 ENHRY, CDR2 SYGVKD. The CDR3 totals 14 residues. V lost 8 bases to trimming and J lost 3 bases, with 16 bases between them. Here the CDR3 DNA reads TGTGCCATCGTACCGTCCCTCGTCGACACTGAAGCTTTCTTT. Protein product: CAIVPSLVDTEAFF.

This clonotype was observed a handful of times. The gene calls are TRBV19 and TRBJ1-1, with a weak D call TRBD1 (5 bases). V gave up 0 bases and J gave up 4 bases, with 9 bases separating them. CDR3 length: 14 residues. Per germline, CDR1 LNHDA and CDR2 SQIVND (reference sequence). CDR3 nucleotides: TGTGCCAGTAGTATAGATCTTGGGGGCACTGAAGCTTTCTTT. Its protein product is CASSIDLGGTEAFF. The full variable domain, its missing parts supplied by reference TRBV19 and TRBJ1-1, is DGGITQSPKYLFRKEGQNVTLSCEQNLNHDAMYWYRQDPGQGLRLIYYSQIVNDFQKGDIAEGYSVSREKKESFPLTVTSAQKNPTAFYLCASSIDLGGTEAFFGQGTRLTVV.

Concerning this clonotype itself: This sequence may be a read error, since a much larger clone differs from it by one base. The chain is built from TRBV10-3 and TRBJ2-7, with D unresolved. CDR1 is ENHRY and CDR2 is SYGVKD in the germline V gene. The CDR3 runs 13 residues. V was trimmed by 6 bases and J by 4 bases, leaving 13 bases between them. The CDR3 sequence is CAISGQPPYEQYF. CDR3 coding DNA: TGTGCCATCAGCGGCCAACCCCCGTACGAGCAGTACTTC.

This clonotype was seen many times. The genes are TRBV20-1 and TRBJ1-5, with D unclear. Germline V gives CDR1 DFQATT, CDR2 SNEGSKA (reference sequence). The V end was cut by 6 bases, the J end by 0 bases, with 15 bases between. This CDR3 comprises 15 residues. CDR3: CSALRAGYSNQPQHF. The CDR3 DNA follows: TGCAGTGCCCTGAGGGCTGGCTATAGCAATCAGCCCCAGCATTTT.

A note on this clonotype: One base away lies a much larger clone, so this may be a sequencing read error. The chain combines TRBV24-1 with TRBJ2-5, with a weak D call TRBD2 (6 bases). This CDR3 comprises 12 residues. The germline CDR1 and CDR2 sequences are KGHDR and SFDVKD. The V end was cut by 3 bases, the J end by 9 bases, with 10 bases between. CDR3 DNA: TGTGCCACCAGTGATACTAGGGAGGCCCAGTACTTC. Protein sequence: CATSDTREAQYF.

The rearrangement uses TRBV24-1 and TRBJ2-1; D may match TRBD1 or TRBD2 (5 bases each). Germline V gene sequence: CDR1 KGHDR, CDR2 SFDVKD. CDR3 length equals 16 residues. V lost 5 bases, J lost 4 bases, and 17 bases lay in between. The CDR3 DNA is TGTGCCACCAGTGCCCTGACGGGACCCTCATACAATGAGCAGTTCTTC. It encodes CATSALTGPSYNEQFF.

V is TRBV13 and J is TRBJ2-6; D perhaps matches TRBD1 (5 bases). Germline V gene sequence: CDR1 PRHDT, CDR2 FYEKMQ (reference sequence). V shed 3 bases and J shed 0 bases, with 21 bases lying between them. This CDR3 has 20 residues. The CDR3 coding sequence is TGTGCCAGCAGCTTTGGGTCCTCAGGGTCCCCGAACTCTGGGGCCAACGTCCTGACTTTC. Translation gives CASSFGSSGSPNSGANVLTF.

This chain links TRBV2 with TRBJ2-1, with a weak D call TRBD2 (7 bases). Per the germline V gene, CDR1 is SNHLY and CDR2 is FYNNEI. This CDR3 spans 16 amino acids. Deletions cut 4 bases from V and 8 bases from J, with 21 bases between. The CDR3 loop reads CASSASRGGAGDEQFF. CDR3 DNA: TGTGCCAGCAGTGCATCTCGAGGGGGGGCTGGCGATGAGCAGTTCTTC.

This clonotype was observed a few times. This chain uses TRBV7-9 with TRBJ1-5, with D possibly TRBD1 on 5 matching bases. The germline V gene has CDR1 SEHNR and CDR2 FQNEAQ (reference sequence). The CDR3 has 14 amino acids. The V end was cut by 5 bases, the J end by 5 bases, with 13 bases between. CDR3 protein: CASSAPGDHQPQHF. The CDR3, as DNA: TGTGCCAGCAGCGCCCCCGGGGACCATCAGCCCCAGCATTTT. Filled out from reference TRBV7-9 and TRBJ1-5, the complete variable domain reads DTGVSQNPRHKITKRGQNVTFRCDPISEHNRLYWYRQTLGQGPEFLTYFQNEAQLEKSRLLSDRFSAERPKGSFSTLEIQRTEQGDSAMYLCASSAPGDHQPQHFGDGTRLSIL.

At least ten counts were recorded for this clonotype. The CDR3 DNA reads as TGTGCCAGCAGCCGAACGACAGGGGGTTTCCGTGGGGAGCAGTACTTC. Amino acid sequence: CASSRTTGGFRGEQYF. The chain carries TRBV7-2 and TRBJ2-7; 9 nucleotides align to TRBD1. The CDR3 loop spans 16 amino acids. J lost 7 bases, V lost 5 bases, and 15 bases had no gene match. Germline lookup yields CDR1 SGHTA and CDR2 FQGNSA.

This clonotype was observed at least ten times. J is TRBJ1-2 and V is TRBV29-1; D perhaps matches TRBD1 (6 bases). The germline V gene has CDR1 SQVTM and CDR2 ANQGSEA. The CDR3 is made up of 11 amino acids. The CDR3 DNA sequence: TGCTCCTCGAGGGGGGGCTATGGCTACACCTTC. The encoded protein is CSSRGGYGYTF.

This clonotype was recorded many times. In DNA form, the CDR3 reads TGCGCCAGCAGCTTGGCTACCGACAATGAGCAGTTCTTC. This sequence encodes CASSLATDNEQFF. V usage is TRBV5-1 and J usage is TRBJ2-1; D not resolved. Looked up from germline, CDR1 is SGHRS and CDR2 is YFSETQ. Trimming stripped 0 bases from V and 5 bases from J, with 6 bases between. CDR3 length: 13 amino acids. Full variable domain (remainder filled in from reference TRBV5-1 and TRBJ2-1): KAGVTQTPRYLIKTRGQQVTLSCSPISGHRSVSWYQQTPGQGLQFLFEYFSETQRNKGNFPGRFSGRQFSNSRSEMNVSTLELGDSALYLCASSLATDNEQFFGPGTRLTVL.

CDR3 in DNA: TGCAGCGTGACCCGGACAGGGGGCAGAGAGACCCAGTACTTC. This translates into CSVTRTGGRETQYF. This rearrangement joins TRBV29-1 to TRBJ2-5; 11 positions agree with TRBD1. The CDR3 length is 14 residues. The germline gives CDR1 SQVTM, CDR2 ANQGSEA. J lost 4 bases, V lost 6 bases, and 7 bases had no gene match.